This is a list of T cell receptor beta chains from one sample in a study of T cell repertoires in cytomegalovirus infection. Antigens of these TCRs are unknown. TCRdb redid the calling of the reads with MiXCR, one entry per CDR3 protein. The sample lists about 310,000 distinct CDR3 sequences, roughly 25% occurring once. The sequencing used cultured PBMCs, collected from culture after CMV antigen stimulation. These receptors originate from a human donor in good health (CMV status not recorded). Some clones in this sample may be carry-over from other donors' samples. The conserved cysteine and the conserved F or W are not part of the CDR3 here. Fields, in order: J gene, V gene, CDR3 protein.

>TRBJ1-2|TRBV4-1
ASSQPPQGHYGYT
>TRBJ1-3|TRBV7-2
ATSDRRSGNTIY
>TRBJ2-1|TRBV5-6
ASSLSGLAANNEQF
>TRBJ2-2|TRBV19
ASSAKAGTGELF
>TRBJ2-1|TRBV5-1
ASSLGSAYSYNEQF
>TRBJ2-5|TRBV27
ASMGQETQY
>TRBJ2-1|TRBV5-4
ASSLEERANNEQF
>TRBJ2-2|TRBV2
ASSLAAGEAGELF
>TRBJ2-1|TRBV15
ATSRDMARRQF
>TRBJ2-1|TRBV5-6
ASSLAVREAYNEQF
>TRBJ2-5|TRBV5-5
ATRRGGLQETQY
>TRBJ2-1|TRBV7-6
ASSLGLPGLAGQNKF
>TRBJ2-1|TRBV29-1
SVASAVYNEQF
>TRBJ2-5|TRBV14
ASSVRPGGFETQY
>TRBJ2-2|TRBV4-3
ASSPHETTNTGELF
>TRBJ2-5|TRBV10-3
AIGSGAAETQY
>TRBJ2-7|TRBV28
ASSPRGQGSYEQY
>TRBJ1-1|TRBV7-2
ASSPFGGNQVEAF
>TRBJ1-6|TRBV11-2
ASSLEGSSLNSPLH
>TRBJ2-7|TRBV4-3
ASSQQGGANPYEQY
>TRBJ2-7|TRBV6-1
ASSRGGAYEQY
>TRBJ1-4|TRBV7-2
ASSSLGTNEKLF
>TRBJ2-3|TRBV5-4
ASSPGLAVLGDTQY
>TRBJ2-3|TRBV7-2
ASSLATRDTQY
>TRBJ1-6|TRBV6-1
ASSSAIQGSSPLH
>TRBJ2-1|TRBV6-2/TRBV6-3
ASSTYRTSGRREQF
>TRBJ2-5|TRBV6-5
ASSYSGQTQETQY
>TRBJ2-1|TRBV19
AIGTSGSEQF
>TRBJ2-2|TRBV5-6
ASSPEIGLAVTGELF
>TRBJ1-3|TRBV6-1
ASSPTGVSGNTIY
>TRBJ2-5|TRBV7-9
ASRIGTSGIYFQETQY
>TRBJ2-2|TRBV28
ASSLAGDGGTGELF
>TRBJ2-7|TRBV6-1
ATLLGGLAAYGAPG
>TRBJ2-7|TRBV4-3
ASSQWTSGYEQY
>TRBJ2-5|TRBV6-6
ASSYSPRRETQY
>TRBJ2-5|TRBV14
ASSQIRQGAWETQY
>TRBJ2-2|TRBV19
ASSIQPTGELF
>TRBJ2-1|TRBV6-1
ASSVDSGTYNEQF
>TRBJ2-1|TRBV10-2
ASSEYGPEQF
>TRBJ1-1|TRBV12-3/TRBV12-4
ASSPQGRVNTEAF
>TRBJ2-7|TRBV7-8
ASSPSSAAKYEQY
>TRBJ2-1|TRBV7-6
ASSHPLTNEQF
>TRBJ2-3|TRBV28
ASSLRGVLD
>TRBJ2-1|TRBV6-2/TRBV6-3
ATHTGTSGRRGPYNEQF
>TRBJ2-1|TRBV6-6
ASRPPLWTSGRVRGDEQF
>TRBJ1-5|TRBV6-6
ASSYTGGPQH
>TRBJ2-2|TRBV7-9
ASSQTGGELF
>TRBJ2-2|TRBV30
AWSGQGAGELF
>TRBJ2-1|TRBV6-1
ASSPRPSSYNEQF
>TRBJ1-1|TRBV6-5
ASSSRGHPNTEAF
>TRBJ2-3|TRBV5-1
ASSSGLAGGQTTDTQY
>TRBJ2-3|TRBV12-3/TRBV12-4
ASSRDRGRADTQY
>TRBJ1-1|TRBV12-3/TRBV12-4
ASSLNGVTEAF
>TRBJ2-1|TRBV12-3/TRBV12-4
ASSETSGFYNEQF
>TRBJ2-5|TRBV7-6
ASSLVAAKETQY
>TRBJ1-2|TRBV27
ASSQEVAQGIFYGYT
>TRBJ1-1|TRBV7-9
ASSLVGVSTEAF
>TRBJ1-1|TRBV3-1
ASSQGYGNTEAF